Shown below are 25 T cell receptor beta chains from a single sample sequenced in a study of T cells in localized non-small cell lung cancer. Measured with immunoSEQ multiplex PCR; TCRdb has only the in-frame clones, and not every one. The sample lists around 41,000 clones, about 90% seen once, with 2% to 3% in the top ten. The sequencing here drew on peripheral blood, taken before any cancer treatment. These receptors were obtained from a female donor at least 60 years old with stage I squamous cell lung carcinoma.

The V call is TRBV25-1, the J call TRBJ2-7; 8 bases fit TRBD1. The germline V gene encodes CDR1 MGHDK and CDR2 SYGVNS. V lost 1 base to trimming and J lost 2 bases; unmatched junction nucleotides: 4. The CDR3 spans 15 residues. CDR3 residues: CASSEWGQAAYEQYF. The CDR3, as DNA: TGTGCCAGCAGTGAATGGGGACAGGCGGCCTACGAGCAGTACTTC.

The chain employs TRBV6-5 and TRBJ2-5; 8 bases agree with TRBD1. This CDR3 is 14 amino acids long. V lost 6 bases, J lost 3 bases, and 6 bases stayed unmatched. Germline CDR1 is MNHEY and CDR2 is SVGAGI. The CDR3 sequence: CASSAGTGKETQYF. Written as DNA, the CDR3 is TGTGCCAGCAGCGCCGGGACAGGCAAAGAGACCCAGTACTTC.

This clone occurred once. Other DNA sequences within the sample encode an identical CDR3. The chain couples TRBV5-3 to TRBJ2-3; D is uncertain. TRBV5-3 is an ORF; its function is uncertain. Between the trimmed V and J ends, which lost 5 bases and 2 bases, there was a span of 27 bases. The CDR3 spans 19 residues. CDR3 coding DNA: TGTGCCAGAAGGCGCGCCGAAATAAAGACGGAAGGGATCACAGATACGCAGTATTTT. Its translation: CARRRAEIKTEGITDTQYF.

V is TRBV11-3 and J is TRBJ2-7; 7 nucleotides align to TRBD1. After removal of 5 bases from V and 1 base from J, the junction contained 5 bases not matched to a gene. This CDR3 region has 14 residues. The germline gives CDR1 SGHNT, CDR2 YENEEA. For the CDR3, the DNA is TGTGCCAGCAGCCCCGGGACAGCTTCCTACGAGCAGTACTTC. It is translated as CASSPGTASYEQYF.

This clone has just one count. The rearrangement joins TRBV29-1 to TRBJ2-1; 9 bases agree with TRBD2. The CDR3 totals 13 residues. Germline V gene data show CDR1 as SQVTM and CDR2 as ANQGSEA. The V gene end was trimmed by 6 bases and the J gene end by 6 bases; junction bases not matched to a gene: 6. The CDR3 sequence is CSVPAGGVNEQFF. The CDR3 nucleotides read TGCAGCGTCCCGGCGGGAGGGGTCAATGAGCAGTTCTTC.

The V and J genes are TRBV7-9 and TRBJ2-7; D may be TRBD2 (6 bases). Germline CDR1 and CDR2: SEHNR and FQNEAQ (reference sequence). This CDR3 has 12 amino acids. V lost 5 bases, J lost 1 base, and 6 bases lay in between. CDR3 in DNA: TGTGCCAGCAGCCGGGAGTCCTACGAGCAGTACTTC. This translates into CASSRESYEQYF.

The CDR3: CASNRGAGGTYEQYF. Written as DNA, the CDR3 is TGTGCCAGCAACCGGGGAGCCGGGGGGACGTACGAGCAGTACTTC. The J gene is TRBJ2-7, the V gene TRBV6-1, with 7 bases matching TRBD2. The germline V gene has CDR1 MNHNS and CDR2 SASEGT. This CDR3 spans 15 amino acids. V lost 7 bases and J lost 4; bases outside the gene matches: 13.

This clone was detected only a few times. CDR3 bases: TGTGCCAGCAGTTTATCAGGGGGCGGTGGGAAACTGTTTTTT. Encoded protein: CASSLSGGGGKLFF. The rearrangement uses TRBV28 and TRBJ1-4; 8 bases are shared with TRBD1. The CDR3 totals 14 residues. The V and J ends lost 1 base and 11 bases, in that order; junction bases with no gene match: 6. Germline CDR1 reads MDHEN; CDR2 reads SYDVKM.

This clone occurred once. The CDR3 protein is CASSLASGPGADTQYF. In DNA form, the CDR3 reads TGCGCCAGCAGCTTGGCTAGCGGACCAGGGGCAGATACGCAGTATTTT. This chain connects TRBV5-1 to TRBJ2-3, with D possibly TRBD2 on 7 matching bases. The CDR3 totals 16 residues. The germline gives CDR1 SGHRS, CDR2 YFSETQ. Trimming shortened V by 0 bases and J by 4 bases, and 15 bases separated the two germline ends.

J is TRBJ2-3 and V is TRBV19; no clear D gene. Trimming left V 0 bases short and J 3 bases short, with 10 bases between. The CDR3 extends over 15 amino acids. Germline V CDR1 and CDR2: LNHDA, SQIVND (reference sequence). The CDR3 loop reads CASSIDQALTDTQYF. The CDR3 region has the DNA TGTGCCAGTAGTATAGACCAAGCCTTAACAGATACGCAGTATTTT. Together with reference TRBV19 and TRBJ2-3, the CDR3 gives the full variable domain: DGGITQSPKYLFRKEGQNVTLSCEQNLNHDAMYWYRQDPGQGLRLIYYSQIVNDFQKGDIAEGYSVSREKKESFPLTVTSAQKNPTAFYLCASSIDQALTDTQYFGPGTRLTVL.

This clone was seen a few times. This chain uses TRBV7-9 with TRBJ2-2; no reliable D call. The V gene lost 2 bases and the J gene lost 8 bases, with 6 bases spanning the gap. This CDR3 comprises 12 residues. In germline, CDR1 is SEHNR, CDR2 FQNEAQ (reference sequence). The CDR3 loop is CASSLSPGELFF. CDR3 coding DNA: TGTGCCAGCAGCTTATCCCCTGGGGAGCTGTTTTTT. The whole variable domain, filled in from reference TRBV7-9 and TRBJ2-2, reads DTGVSQNPRHKITKRGQNVTFRCDPISEHNRLYWYRQTLGQGPEFLTYFQNEAQLEKSRLLSDRFSAERPKGSFSTLEIQRTEQGDSAMYLCASSLSPGELFFGEGSRLTVL.

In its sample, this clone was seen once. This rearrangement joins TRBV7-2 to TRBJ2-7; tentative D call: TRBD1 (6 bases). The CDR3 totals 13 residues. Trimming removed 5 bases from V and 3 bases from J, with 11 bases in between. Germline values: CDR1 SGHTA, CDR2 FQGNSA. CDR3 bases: TGTGCCAGCAGCCTAGGACAGCACTACGAGCAGTACTTC. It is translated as CASSLGQHYEQYF.

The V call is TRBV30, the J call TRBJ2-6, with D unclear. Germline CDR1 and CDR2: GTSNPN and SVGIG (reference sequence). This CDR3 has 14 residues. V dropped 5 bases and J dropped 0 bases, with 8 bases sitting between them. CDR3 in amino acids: CAWDIASGANVLTF. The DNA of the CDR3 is TGTGCCTGGGACATTGCCTCTGGGGCCAACGTCCTGACTTTC.

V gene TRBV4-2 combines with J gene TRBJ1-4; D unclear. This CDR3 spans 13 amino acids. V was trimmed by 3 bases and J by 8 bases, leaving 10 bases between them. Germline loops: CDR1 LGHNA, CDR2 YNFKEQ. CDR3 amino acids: CASSQALGEKLFF. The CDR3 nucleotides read TGTGCCAGCAGCCAGGCCCTTGGGGAAAAACTGTTTTTT.

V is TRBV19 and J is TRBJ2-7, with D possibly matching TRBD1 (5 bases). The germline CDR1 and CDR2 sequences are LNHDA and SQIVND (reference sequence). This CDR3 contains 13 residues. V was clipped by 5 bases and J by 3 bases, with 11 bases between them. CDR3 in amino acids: CASSLHRGYEQYF. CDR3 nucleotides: TGTGCCAGTAGTCTACATAGGGGCTACGAGCAGTACTTC.

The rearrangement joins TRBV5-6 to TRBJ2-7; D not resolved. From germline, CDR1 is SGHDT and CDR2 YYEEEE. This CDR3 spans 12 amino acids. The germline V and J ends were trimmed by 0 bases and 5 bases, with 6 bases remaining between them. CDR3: CASSLGVNEQYF. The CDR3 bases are TGTGCCAGCAGCTTGGGGGTTAACGAGCAGTACTTC.

The CDR3 reads CASSFGLAGYTGELFF. The CDR3 DNA is TGCGCCAGCAGCTTTGGCCTAGCGGGGTACACCGGGGAGCTGTTTTTT. The J gene is TRBJ2-2, the V gene TRBV5-1; the match to TRBD2 covers 9 bases. The CDR3 runs 16 residues. Losses at the gene ends were 2 bases for V and 3 bases for J; bases not matched to a gene: 5. The germline V gene encodes CDR1 SGHRS and CDR2 YFSETQ.

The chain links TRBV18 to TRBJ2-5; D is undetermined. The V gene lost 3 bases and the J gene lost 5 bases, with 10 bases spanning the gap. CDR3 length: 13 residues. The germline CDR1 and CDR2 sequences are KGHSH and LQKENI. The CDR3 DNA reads TGTGCCAGCTCACCGTCTGTCCTCGAGACCCAGTACTTC. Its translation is CASSPSVLETQYF.

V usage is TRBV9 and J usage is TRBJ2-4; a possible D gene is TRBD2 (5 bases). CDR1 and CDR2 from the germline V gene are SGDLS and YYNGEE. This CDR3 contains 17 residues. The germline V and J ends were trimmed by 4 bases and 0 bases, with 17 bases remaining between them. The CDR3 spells CASSPLEVAVAKNIQYF. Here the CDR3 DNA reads TGTGCCAGCAGCCCCCTGGAGGTAGCCGTAGCCAAAAACATTCAGTACTTC.

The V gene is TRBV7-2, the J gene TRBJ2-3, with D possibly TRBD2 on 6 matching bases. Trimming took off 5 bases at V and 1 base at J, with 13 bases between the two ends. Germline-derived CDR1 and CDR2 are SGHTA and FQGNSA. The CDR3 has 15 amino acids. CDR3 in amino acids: CASSQLAPRTDTQYF. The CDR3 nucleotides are TGTGCCAGCAGCCAACTAGCTCCACGCACAGATACGCAGTATTTT.

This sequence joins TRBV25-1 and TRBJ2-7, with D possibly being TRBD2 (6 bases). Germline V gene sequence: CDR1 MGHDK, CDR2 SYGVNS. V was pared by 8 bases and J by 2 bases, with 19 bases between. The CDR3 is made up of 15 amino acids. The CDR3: CASGGAASAPYEQYF. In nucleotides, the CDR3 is TGTGCCAGCGGAGGGGCTGCCTCAGCCCCCTACGAGCAGTACTTC.

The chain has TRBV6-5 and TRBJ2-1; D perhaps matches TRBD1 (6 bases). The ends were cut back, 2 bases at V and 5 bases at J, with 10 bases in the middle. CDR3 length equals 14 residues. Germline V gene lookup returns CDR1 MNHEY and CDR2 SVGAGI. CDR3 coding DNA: TGTGCCAGCAGTTACGTTGGGGGCAACAATGAGCAGTTCTTC. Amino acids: CASSYVGGNNEQFF.

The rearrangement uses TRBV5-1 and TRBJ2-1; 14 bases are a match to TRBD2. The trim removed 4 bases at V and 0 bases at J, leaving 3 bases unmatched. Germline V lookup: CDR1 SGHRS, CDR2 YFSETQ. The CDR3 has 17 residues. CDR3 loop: CASSKGLAGDSYNEQFF. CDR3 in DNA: TGCGCCAGCAGCAAGGGACTAGCGGGAGACTCCTACAATGAGCAGTTCTTC.

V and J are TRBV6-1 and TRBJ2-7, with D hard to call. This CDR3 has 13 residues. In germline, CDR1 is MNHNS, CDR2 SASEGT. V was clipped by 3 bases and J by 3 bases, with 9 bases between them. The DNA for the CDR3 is TGTGCCAGCAGTGATGGTGGACGCTACGAGCAGTACTTC. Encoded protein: CASSDGGRYEQYF.

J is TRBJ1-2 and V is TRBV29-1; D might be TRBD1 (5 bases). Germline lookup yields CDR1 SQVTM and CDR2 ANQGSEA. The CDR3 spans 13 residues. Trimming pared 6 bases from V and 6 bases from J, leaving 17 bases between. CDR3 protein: CSVAPDRSHGYTF. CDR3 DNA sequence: TGCAGCGTAGCTCCCGACAGATCTCATGGCTACACCTTC.